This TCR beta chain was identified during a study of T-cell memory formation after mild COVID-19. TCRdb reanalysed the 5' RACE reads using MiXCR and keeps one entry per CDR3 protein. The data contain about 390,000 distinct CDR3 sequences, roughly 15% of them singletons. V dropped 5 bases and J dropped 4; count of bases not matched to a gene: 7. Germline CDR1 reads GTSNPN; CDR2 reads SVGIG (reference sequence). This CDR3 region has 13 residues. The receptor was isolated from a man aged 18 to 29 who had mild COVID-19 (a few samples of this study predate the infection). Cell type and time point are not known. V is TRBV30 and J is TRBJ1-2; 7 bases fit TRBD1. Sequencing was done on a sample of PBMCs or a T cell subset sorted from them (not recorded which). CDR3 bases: TGTGCCTGGGACAGGGAGTACGGCTATGGCTACACCTTC. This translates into CAWDREYGYGYTF.